This T cell receptor (beta chain) was captured in a study of cytomegalovirus exposure and HLA in healthy donors. The PCR employed 60 Vbeta primers together with 13 Jbeta primers. Per the original data handling: A follow-up analysis tallied tens of millions of unique TCR beta chains, roughly 11 million shared. Profiled with immunoSEQ multiplex PCR; TCRdb holds only in-frame clones, not every one. From that table come the V and J calls and clone size; the DNA was used to work out D and trimming. The repertoire has fewer than 140,000 clones, about two thirds of them found once; the top ten carry 0.79%. The V end was cut by 0 bases, the J end by 0 bases, with 6 bases between. The CDR3 is made up of 14 amino acids. CDR1 is SEHNR, CDR2 FQNEAQ, per germline (reference sequence).

J is TRBJ2-7 and V is TRBV7-9; D uncertain. The clonotype comes from a boy aged 5-17 years in good health and CMV-seronegative. Material for sequencing was PBMCs. The CDR3 bases are TGTGCCAGCAGCTTAGCCAAGAGCTCCTACGAGCAGTACTTC. Protein: CASSLAKSSYEQYF.